A selection of T cell receptor beta chains follows, all from one sample in a study of early stage breast cancer tumors. Only in-frame clones appear in the TCRdb table, and some are missing; sequencing was by immunoSEQ multiplex PCR. This table holds about 72,000 clones, 70% to 85% found once. The sequenced material came from blood. The receptor set was obtained from a person between 55 and 70 years old with breast cancer. Both conserved end residues are part of each CDR3. Fields, in order: V gene, D gene, clone size, J gene, CDR3 protein, CDR3 DNA. D genes are given only for firm matches. Where a row states a size, it is once, few, many or the class of an expanded clone; other rows omit it.

TRBV6-5,.,.,TRBJ1-2,CASSPALLRDHTF,TGTGCCAGCAGTCCGGCCTTACTCAGGGACCACACCTTC
TRBV9,.,once,TRBJ2-5,CASSGGGYQETQYF,TGTGCCAGCAGCGGAGGGGGTTATCAAGAGACCCAGTACTTC
TRBV28,.,few,TRBJ1-6,CASIPDGYNSPLHF,TGTGCCAGCATTCCCGACGGTTATAATTCACCCCTCCACTTT
TRBV28,.,.,TRBJ2-3,CASTTSGLHTDTQYF,TGTGCCAGCACCACCTCGGGACTCCACACAGATACGCAGTATTTT
TRBV4-1,TRBD1,few,TRBJ1-2,CASSQPRQGNGYTF,TGCGCCAGCAGCCAACCAAGACAGGGGAATGGCTACACCTTC
TRBV18,.,.,TRBJ2-1,CASSPRENEQFF,TGTGCCAGCTCCCCCCGAGAGAATGAGCAGTTCTTC
TRBV4-1,.,.,TRBJ2-2,CASSQEGTRGTGELFF,TGCGCCAGCAGCCAAGAGGGTACTAGGGGGACCGGGGAGCTGTTTTTT
TRBV28,.,.,TRBJ1-5,CASGGNNQPQHF,TGTGCCAGCGGGGGGAATAATCAGCCCCAGCATTTT
TRBV10-3,.,.,TRBJ2-7,CAISEPSGTSDEQYF,TGTGCCATCAGTGAGCCCTCAGGGACTTCAGACGAGCAGTACTTC
TRBV4-3,.,once,TRBJ2-3,CASSQVSGPDTQYF,TGCGCCAGCAGCCAAGTCAGCGGGCCAGATACGCAGTATTTT
TRBV11-2,.,.,TRBJ2-7,CASSAGRYEQYF,TGTGCCAGCAGCGCGGGGCGCTACGAGCAGTACTTC
TRBV29-1,.,.,TRBJ1-1,CSVGRMNTEAFF,TGCAGCGTAGGTAGGATGAACACTGAAGCTTTCTTT
TRBV30,.,.,TRBJ1-1,CAWSVGRDNTEAFF,TGTGCCTGGAGTGTGGGTAGGGACAACACTGAAGCTTTCTTT
TRBV5-4,TRBD2,.,TRBJ2-2,CASSRGRGATAPGELFF,TGTGCCAGCAGCCGGGGGAGGGGCGCAACCGCCCCCGGGGAGCTGTTTTTT
TRBV30,TRBD1,few,TRBJ2-2,CAWATGEVTGELFF,TGTGCCTGGGCGACAGGGGAGGTCACCGGGGAGCTGTTTTTT
TRBV7-2,TRBD2,.,TRBJ2-7,CASSLIAGGSYEQYF,TGTGCCAGCAGCTTAATAGCGGGGGGCTCCTACGAGCAGTACTTC
TRBV30,.,.,TRBJ1-1,CAWKRVEAFF,TGTGCCTGGAAGCGGGTGGAAGCTTTCTTT
TRBV2,TRBD1,.,TRBJ2-7,CASKFGTGSYEQYF,TGTGCCAGCAAATTCGGGACAGGGTCCTACGAGCAGTACTTC
TRBV5-6,TRBD2,.,TRBJ2-7,CASSTRGSGRNEQYF,TGTGCCAGCAGCACTCGGGGTAGCGGGAGGAACGAGCAGTACTTC
TRBV5-6,.,once,TRBJ2-5,CASSLLGRSQETQYF,TGTGCCAGCAGCTTACTCGGACGTTCGCAAGAGACCCAGTACTTC
TRBV9,TRBD1,.,TRBJ1-4,CASSALGRDRADEKLFF,TGTGCCAGCAGCGCCCTGGGAAGAGACAGGGCGGATGAAAAACTGTTTTTT
TRBV27,TRBD1,.,TRBJ2-7,CASSSPPRDRLYEQYF,TGTGCCAGCAGTTCCCCCCCGAGGGACAGGCTCTACGAGCAGTACTTC
TRBV5-6,.,once,TRBJ2-3,CASSWRVRQDTQYF,TGTGCCAGCAGCTGGAGGGTTCGACAAGATACGCAGTATTTT
TRBV5-1,.,.,TRBJ2-3,CASSLGDTLTDTQYF,TGCGCCAGCAGCTTGGGAGATACTCTCACAGATACGCAGTATTTT
TRBV2,.,.,TRBJ2-2,CASSEWGSSNTGELFF,TGTGCCAGCAGTGAGTGGGGGTCATCGAACACCGGGGAGCTGTTTTTT
TRBV6-1,TRBD2,once,TRBJ2-3,CASSEFSGGSTDTQYF,TGTGCCAGCAGTGAATTTAGCGGGGGTTCCACAGATACGCAGTATTTT